The present T cell receptor (beta chain) was sequenced within a study of memory CD4+ T cells and cytomegalovirus serostatus. About the study: This sample comes from healthy Belgian adults, 8 to 10 CMV seropositive, 24 seronegative.

CDR1 is SGHKS, CDR2 YYEKEE, per germline (reference sequence). Trimming stripped 4 bases from V and 0 bases from J, with 14 bases between. The CDR3 extends over 17 amino acids. This clone was counted a single time. The protocol was immunoSEQ multiplex PCR, while the TCRdb copy is restricted to in-frame clones and leaves out a portion. The repertoire holds approximately 51,000 clones, with around four fifths as singletons. Single viable CD3+CD4+CD8-CD45RO+ cells were sorted as the memory CD4+ T cells. Positive selection with CD4 microbeads enriched total CD4+ T cells. The chain links TRBV5-5 to TRBJ1-6, with TRBD1 as a possible D gene (5 bases). This clonotype originated in an adult in good health and CMV-seropositive. Sequenced material: memory CD4+ T cells from blood. The CDR3 loop reads CASSVRGGSSYNSPLHF. The CDR3 nucleotides read TGTGCCAGCAGCGTACGGGGGGGAAGCTCCTATAATTCACCCCTCCACTTT.